These T cell receptor beta chains were read from a single sample in a study of OX40 agonist ivuxolimab in advanced cancers. Method: immunoSEQ multiplex PCR; TCRdb's copy keeps in-frame clones and lacks some. The sample includes around 95,000 clones, approximately 89% of them seen just once. This specimen was CD4+ or CD8+ T cells sorted from blood, taken in a trial of the OX40 agonist ivuxolimab. The receptor set was obtained from an adult with an advanced solid tumor such as melanoma, head and neck, liver or kidney cancer. Each CDR3 is given without its conserved first and last residue. A D gene is named only where the DNA matches it firmly.

>TRBJ1-2|.|TRBV6-1
ASSEGWGYT
>TRBJ1-1|.|TRBV25-1
ASSEWGANTEAF
>TRBJ2-2|.|TRBV4-3
ASSQESQISGELF
>TRBJ2-1|.|TRBV15
ATSSLGRSNEQF
>TRBJ1-3|.|TRBV7-9
ASSRDGNSGNTIY
>TRBJ2-5|.|TRBV27
ASSLFLGETQY
>TRBJ1-1|.|TRBV7-9
ASSLYHTEAF
>TRBJ1-5|.|TRBV5-1
ASSPGRGGNQPQH
>TRBJ2-3|.|TRBV7-2
ASSRYTDTQY
>TRBJ2-3|.|TRBV9
ASSVDSFTDTQY
>TRBJ2-7|TRBD2|TRBV28
ASSSRLAGVYEQY